This paragraph reports one T cell receptor (beta chain). Its antigen remains undetermined. It has no much larger one-base neighbor in the sample; base qualities were not kept. The CDR3 holds 15 amino acids from the cysteine to the phenylalanine. Only the CDR3 DNA is retained, 45 bases long and in frame from the first base. CDR1 and CDR2 (SNHLY, FYNNEI) derive from the germline V gene. Trimmed from V: 6 bases; trimmed from J: 0 bases; junction bases lacking a gene match: 3. This entry belongs to a study of cytomegalovirus exposure and HLA in healthy donors (dated by TCRdb to about 2017). With respect to the entire study: A later analysis indicated that the 130 or so validation repertoires were generated on the platform also employed for the approximately 700 repertoires of the first cohort. To predict cytomegalovirus infection status, the study brought together high-throughput TCR immunosequencing, statistical association of individual TCRs with disease status, and machine learning. The aim of the study was to test whether cataloging public T cell receptors could identify signatures of past pathogen exposure. In addition to the first cohort of 666 subjects, a separate validation cohort of around 110 different subjects was used.

Overall study results and their limits: The study gave a list of about 150 TCR beta chains associated with cytomegalovirus. In vitro tests confirmed that a few of the cytomegalovirus-associated TCR beta chains recognize cytomegalovirus antigens. In a later analysis, TCRs clustered in the first cohort were found to also tend to co-occur in the 120 or so validation repertoires, with roughly 93% of cluster scores above 0. The classifier was reported to diagnose cytomegalovirus status with high specificity and sensitivity in both the original and validation cohorts. The authors suggested that the approach could potentially be generalized to other disease states and immunological phenotypes. The validation cohort had no HLA typing available for a later analysis, so co-occurrence within that cohort was assessed over all 130 or so repertoires. Most TCR sequences were seen in very few donors, while some public TCRs were found in many individuals.

Donors formed part of the validation cohort, which comprised 120 subjects and was distinct from the first cohort of under 750 subjects. The library was built by means of the immunoSEQ multiplex PCR assay. For the original study's pipeline: To diagnose cytomegalovirus status from the catalog of TCR beta chain sequences, a statistical classification framework was built. TCRdb took over this immuneACCESS table, retaining in-frame rearrangements with V and J assigned. Such tables are incomplete; in checked studies, under half of the missing clones stem from an unresolved V gene, and the remainder is unexplained. The V and J calls and the clone size are those of that table, but D and trimming were determined from the DNA. The sample data list about 250,000 clones, and roughly nine tenths of these were observed just once. Of the sample, around 13% falls within the top ten clones.

This clonotype originated in a man between 18 and 35 years old in good health and CMV-seropositive. The source material was PBMCs. The chain couples TRBV2 to TRBJ2-7, with 12 junctional bases fitting TRBD2. The CDR3 protein sequence reads: CASRRTSGTSYEQYF. The DNA sequence is as follows: TGTGCCAGCAGGAGGACTAGCGGGACCTCCTACGAGCAGTACTTC.